In this sample, the clone carrying this T cell receptor beta chain turned up a few times. Its antigen is not identified. This specimen belongs to a study of beta chain features in type 1 diabetes. Study outcomes and limitations: Shorter templates may be favored by PCR, equally so in patients and controls. A greater similarity of naive, central memory and Treg TCRB repertoires was seen among patients than among healthy donors.

The entirety of the isolated RNA underwent reverse transcription, so expressed TCRB transcripts were sequenced. TCRdb keeps only in-frame clones here, not all; method: immunoSEQ multiplex PCR. The profile covers about 620,000 clones, with 15% to 17% appearing a single time and 0.09% to 0.095% taken by the ten largest. The sequence was obtained from a man younger than 35 in good health. The specimen was naive CD4+ T cells from blood.

The CDR3 protein is CASSLGSKTDEQYF. The CDR3 nucleotides read TGTGCCAGCAGCTTGGGATCGAAGACCGACGAGCAGTACTTC. This chain links TRBV7-2 with TRBJ2-7; D is unresolved. V lost 3 bases to trimming and J lost 5 bases, with 14 bases between them. Germline V gene lookup returns CDR1 SGHTA and CDR2 FQGNSA. The CDR3 runs to 14 residues.